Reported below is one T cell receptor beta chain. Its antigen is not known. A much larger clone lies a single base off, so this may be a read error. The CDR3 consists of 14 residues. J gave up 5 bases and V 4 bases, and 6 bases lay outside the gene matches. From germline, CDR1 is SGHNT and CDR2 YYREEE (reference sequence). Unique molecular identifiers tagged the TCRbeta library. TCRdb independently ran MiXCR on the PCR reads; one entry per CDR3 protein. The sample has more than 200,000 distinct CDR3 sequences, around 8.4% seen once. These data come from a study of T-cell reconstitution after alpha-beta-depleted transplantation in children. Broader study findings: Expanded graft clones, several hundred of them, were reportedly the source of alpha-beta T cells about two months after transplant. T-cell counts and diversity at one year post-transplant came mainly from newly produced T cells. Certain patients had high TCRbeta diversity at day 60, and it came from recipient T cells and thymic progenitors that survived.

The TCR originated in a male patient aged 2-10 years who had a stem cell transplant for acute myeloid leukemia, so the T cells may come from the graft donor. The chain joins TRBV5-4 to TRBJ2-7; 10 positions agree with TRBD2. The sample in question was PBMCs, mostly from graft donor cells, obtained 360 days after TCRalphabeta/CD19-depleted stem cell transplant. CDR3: CASSPGLASNEQYF. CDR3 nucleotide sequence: TGTGCCAGCAGCCCGGGACTAGCGAGCAACGAGCAGTACTTC.